Here is one TCR beta chain with its context. Antigen: not known. Taken at least 2 cm from the tumor margin, the adjacent lung showed no atypia. The data belong to a study of T cells in localized non-small cell lung cancer. Generated by immunoSEQ multiplex PCR, the TCRdb table keeps only in-frame clones and is missing some. The table shows thousands of clones, with around 33% occurring only once. V gave up 4 bases and J gave up 0 bases; unmatched junction bases: 5. The CDR3 totals 14 residues. Germline V gene sequence: CDR1 SQVTM, CDR2 ANQGSEA. Overall study findings and caveats: Within adjacent lung there appeared a median approximately 62 of the top 100 tumor clones.

Sequenced here: normal lung tissue next to the tumor, sampled before any cancer treatment. The chain is built from TRBV29-1 and TRBJ2-7, with 8 bases fitting TRBD2. This TCR was sampled from a male donor at least 60 years old with stage I lung adenocarcinoma. CDR3 sequence reads: CSVGIAGPSYEQYF. The CDR3 nucleotides read TGCAGCGTTGGAATAGCGGGGCCCTCCTACGAGCAGTACTTC.